Presented here are 25 T cell receptor beta chains from one specimen sequenced in a study of Graves' ophthalmopathy and Graves' hyperthyroidism. Amplification of the TCR beta CDR3 regions used RNA transcripts (as template). Second-round multiplex PCR came after a first-round RT-PCR that employed HTBI primers. TCRdb re-called the multiplex PCR reads with MiXCR, one entry per CDR3 protein. The profile shows a few hundred thousand distinct CDR3 sequences, less than 40% of them singletons. The sample consisted of peripheral blood or thyroid tissue (not recorded which). The receptors here all came from an adult man with Graves' hyperthyroidism.

As regards this clonotype: A much larger clone sits a single nucleotide away, making a read error possible. This chain uses TRBV20-1 with TRBJ1-1; tentatively, D is TRBD1 (6 bases). The ends were cut back, 6 bases at V and 0 bases at J, with 17 bases in the middle. CDR1 DFQATT and CDR2 SNEGSKA come from the germline V gene (reference sequence). This CDR3 comprises 15 residues. CDR3 nucleotides: TGCAGTGCCAACAGGGACCGAGATGTGAACACTGAAGCTTTCTTT. It translates to CSANRDRDVNTEAFF.

In regard to this clonotype: This may arise from a read error, as a much more abundant clone is one base away. The V gene is TRBV2, the J gene TRBJ1-3; no clear D gene. The CDR3 is 18 residues long. Per the germline V gene, CDR1 is SNHLY and CDR2 is FYNNEI. CDR3 DNA: TGTTCCAGCAGTTACTCGAAGGTTGCAACGGACTCTGGAAACACCATATATTTT. Its translation is CSSSYSKVATDSGNTIYF.

This clonotype was seen a few times. V and J are TRBV27 and TRBJ1-5; 8 positions match TRBD1. J lost 9 bases, V lost 5 bases, and 6 bases had no gene match. Germline-derived CDR1 and CDR2 are MNHEY and SMNVEV (reference sequence). The CDR3 runs 13 residues. CDR3 in amino acids: CASSDRGYGPQHF. The CDR3 region has the DNA TGTGCCAGCAGTGACAGGGGATATGGGCCCCAGCATTTT.

This clonotype has more than one count but fewer than ten. The rearrangement links TRBV10-3 to TRBJ2-3, with TRBD2 identical over 9 bases. This CDR3 has 17 residues. V gave up 3 bases and J gave up 5 bases; unmatched junction bases: 12. Germline V lookup: CDR1 ENHRY, CDR2 SYGVKD. CDR3 DNA: TGTGCCATCAGTGATTCCCAGCGGGAGGTGTCTGGAGATACGCAGTATTTT. Residues: CAISDSQREVSGDTQYF.

This chain connects TRBV7-2 to TRBJ1-3; D uncertain. The CDR3 is made up of 15 amino acids. Germline CDR1 is SGHTA and CDR2 is FQGNSA. The germline V and J ends were trimmed by 5 bases and 0 bases, with 11 bases remaining between them. The DNA for the CDR3 is TGTGCCAGCAGCCCCCAGGAATTCTCTGGAAACACCATATATTTT. This sequence encodes CASSPQEFSGNTIYF.

This clonotype was found a few times. This chain joins TRBV6-5 and TRBJ2-5; perhaps D is TRBD1 or TRBD2 (6 bases each). The CDR3 extends over 13 amino acids. The V end was cut by 6 bases, the J end by 5 bases, with 13 bases between. CDR1 is MNHEY, CDR2 SVGAGI, per germline. The CDR3 sequence: CASRGPGAETQYF. CDR3 DNA sequence: TGTGCCAGCAGGGGGCCGGGGGCGGAGACCCAGTACTTC.

A note on this clonotype: No conserved phenylalanine or tryptophan ends this CDR3, so it is likely a read error. The limits of the CDR3 on the DNA are not certain, so only TCRdb's listed CDR3 is given. This chain links TRBV12-3 or TRBV12-4 with TRBJ2-5; the D call in the table, TRBD2, was not verified against the DNA. The CDR3 length equals 10 residues, ends included. The CDR3 region is CASSPGLLGR.

The gene calls are TRBV5-5 and TRBJ2-7, with D perhaps being TRBD1 or TRBD2 (5 bases each). Trimming removed 4 bases from V and 7 bases from J, with 15 bases in between. The CDR3 runs to 13 residues. Germline-derived CDR1 and CDR2 are SGHKS and YYEKEE (reference sequence). The CDR3 here is CASSERGRNEQYF. The CDR3 DNA follows: TGTGCCAGCAGCGAGAGGGGACGCAATGAGCAGTACTTC.

About this clonotype: Since a much larger clone is just one base distant, this may be a read error. The rearrangement links TRBV11-1 to TRBJ2-7; no definite D call. The CDR3 covers 13 residues. The germline CDR1 and CDR2 sequences are SGHAT and FQDESV (reference sequence). The CDR3 here is CASSSDVSYERYF. In nucleotides, the CDR3 is TGTGCCAGCAGCTCGGACGTCTCCTACGAGCGGTACTTC.

This clonotype was detected ten times or more. The chain employs TRBV4-2 and TRBJ1-2; TRBD1 might be the D (5 bases). The CDR3 runs to 15 residues. Trimming stripped 0 bases from V and 7 bases from J, with 15 bases between. The germline gives CDR1 LGHNA, CDR2 YNFKEQ. In nucleotides, the CDR3 is TGTGCCAGCAGCCAAGAATTCGCTGACAGCCGTGGCTACACCTTC. This sequence encodes CASSQEFADSRGYTF.

The gene calls are TRBV7-6 and TRBJ2-3, with a possible D match to TRBD2 (6 bases). Trimming stripped 7 bases from V and 0 bases from J, with 8 bases between. The CDR3 totals 13 residues. Germline V lookup: CDR1 SGHVS, CDR2 FNYEAQ. Here the CDR3 DNA reads TGTGCCAGCAAGCGGGCAAGCACAGATACGCAGTATTTT. Translating it yields CASKRASTDTQYF.

A remark on this clonotype: Given the absence of the conserved phenylalanine or tryptophan at the CDR3 end, a read error is likely. The chain recombines TRBV10-3 with TRBJ2-5, with D perhaps matching TRBD2 (5 bases). The CDR3 is made up of 13 amino acids. The germline gives CDR1 ENHRY, CDR2 SYGVKD. CDR3 protein: CASSYGVVEAQYL. In DNA form, the CDR3 reads TGTGCCAGCAGTTACGGGGTTGTGGAGGCCCAGTACCTC.

V is TRBV2 and J is TRBJ1-2; 9 bases fit TRBD1. Trimming at V came to 6 bases and at J to 3 bases, leaving 17 bases not matched to a gene. CDR1 is SNHLY, CDR2 FYNNEI, per germline. The CDR3 contains 18 residues. As DNA, the CDR3 is TGTGCCAGCAGCCATGAAGCCGGGACAGGGTCCGACTACTATGGCTACACCTTC. Encoded protein: CASSHEAGTGSDYYGYTF.

The V and J genes are TRBV7-2 and TRBJ1-6; D perhaps matches TRBD1 (6 bases). Germline V gene lookup returns CDR1 SGHTA and CDR2 FQGNSA. This CDR3 region has 14 residues. Trimming pared 7 bases from V and 7 bases from J, leaving 14 bases between. In DNA, the CDR3 is TGTGCCAGCACCACTAGGGGGGAGAATTCACCCCTCCACTTT. It encodes CASTTRGENSPLHF.

J is TRBJ1-2 and V is TRBV5-1; 7 positions match TRBD1. The V gene's germline CDR1 is SGHRS and CDR2 YFSETQ. The ends lost 7 bases at V and 10 bases at J; junction bases unmatched: 7. The CDR3 runs 11 residues. The CDR3 nucleotides read TGCGCCAGCTACTCCGGGACAGTCTACACCTTC. This gives the protein CASYSGTVYTF.

This clonotype appeared many times. The V call is TRBV12-3 or TRBV12-4, the J call TRBJ2-7, with 9 bases that match TRBD1. This CDR3 has 16 residues. Germline trimming cut 4 bases from V and 6 bases from J; bases unmatched to any gene: 13. Here the CDR3 DNA reads TGTGCCAGCAGTTCCAGGACAGGGGCGATGTCCGGCGAGCAGTACTTC. Its protein product is CASSSRTGAMSGEQYF.

The V gene is TRBV29-1, the J gene TRBJ2-5, with 9 bases lining up with TRBD1. V was pared by 7 bases and J by 7 bases, with 13 bases of the junction left unmatched. Germline loops: CDR1 SQVTM, CDR2 ANQGSEA. The CDR3 length is 14 residues. CDR3 bases: TGCAGCGCCACGGGGACAGGGCAATACGTGACCCAGTACTTC. This gives the protein CSATGTGQYVTQYF.

Comments on this clonotype: This may arise from a read error, as a much more abundant clone is one base away. The chain joins TRBV19 to TRBJ1-5, with a weak D call TRBD1 (6 bases). The CDR3 covers 15 residues. Per germline, CDR1 LNHDA and CDR2 SQIVND (reference sequence). With 7 bases removed from V and 0 bases from J, the gap between germline ends came to 13 bases. CDR3: CASTPQGPSNQPQHF. DNA for the CDR3: TGTGCCAGTACACCCCAGGGGCCTAGCAATCAGCCCCAGCATTTT. Variable domain in full (rest from reference TRBV19 and TRBJ1-5): DGGITQSPKYLFRKEGQNVTLSCEQNLNHDAMYWYRQDPGQGLRLIYYSQIVNDFQKGDIAEGYSVSREKKESFPLTVTSAQKNPTAFYLCASTPQGPSNQPQHFGDGTRLSIL.

The chain recombines TRBV10-3 with TRBJ1-2; 9 nucleotides agree with TRBD1. Germline V gene data show CDR1 as ENHRY and CDR2 as SYGVKD. V shed 5 bases, J shed 5 bases, and the junction held 6 bases outside the gene matches. The CDR3 has 14 residues. CDR3 amino acids: CAISKETGGYGYTF. In DNA, the CDR3 is TGTGCCATCAGTAAGGAGACAGGGGGGTATGGCTACACCTTC.

Notes on this clonotype: This sequence may be a read error, since a much larger clone differs from it by one base. The V gene is TRBV10-3, the J gene TRBJ2-2, with TRBD2 as a possible D gene (5 bases). This CDR3 is built from 14 residues. V lost 4 bases to trimming and J lost 6 bases, with 12 bases between them. Per the germline V gene, CDR1 is ENHRY and CDR2 is SYGVKD. The CDR3 protein is CAISGFLAAGELFF. The CDR3 region has the DNA TGTGCCATCAGTGGCTTCCTAGCAGCCGGGGAGCTGTTTTTT.

This clonotype came up many times. The chain carries TRBV2 and TRBJ1-5; D is perhaps TRBD1 (5 bases). Germline loops: CDR1 SNHLY, CDR2 FYNNEI. CDR3 length: 15 amino acids. With 2 bases removed from V and 7 bases from J, the gap between germline ends came to 15 bases. The DNA for the CDR3 is TGTGCCAGCAGTGAATCGGGGCAGGATGGCCAGCCCCAGCATTTT. It translates to CASSESGQDGQPQHF.

This clonotype was counted once. J is TRBJ2-5 and V is TRBV3-1; D unresolved. Trimming left V 0 bases short and J 5 bases short, with 16 bases between. The CDR3 runs 16 residues. Germline CDR1 is LGHDT and CDR2 is YNNKEL (reference sequence). CDR3 coding DNA: TGTGCCAGCAGCCAAGATCGGGTTCGACGTGTGGAGACCCAGTACTTC. Encoded protein: CASSQDRVRRVETQYF.

There are many counts of this clonotype. This chain uses TRBV7-9 with TRBJ2-5; no definite D call. V lost 1 base to trimming and J lost 7 bases, with 10 bases between them. The CDR3 spans 13 residues. Germline V gene sequence: CDR1 SEHNR, CDR2 FQNEAQ (reference sequence). The CDR3 sequence is CASSLDGFGTQYF. The CDR3 DNA reads TGTGCCAGCAGCTTAGATGGGTTTGGGACCCAGTACTTC.

The count of this clonotype is one. One end of the junction does not line up with germline, which may come from a read error. The J gene is TRBJ1-1, the V gene TRBV6-6; weak D call: TRBD1 (5 bases). The length of the CDR3 is 12 residues. Germline values: CDR1 MNHNY, CDR2 SVGAGI (reference sequence). The CDR3 DNA reads TGTGCCATCAGTTCAGGGACCACTGAAGCTTTCTTT. Translated, it gives CAISSGTTEAFF.

The V and J genes are TRBV19 and TRBJ2-7; 10 nucleotides line up with TRBD2. V shed 0 bases, J shed 3 bases, and the junction held 2 bases outside the gene matches. The CDR3 length is 15 residues. Germline V gives CDR1 LNHDA, CDR2 SQIVND (reference sequence). The CDR3 sequence is CASSIEASGGYEQYF. CDR3 sequence (DNA): TGTGCCAGTAGTATAGAGGCTAGCGGGGGCTACGAGCAGTACTTC.